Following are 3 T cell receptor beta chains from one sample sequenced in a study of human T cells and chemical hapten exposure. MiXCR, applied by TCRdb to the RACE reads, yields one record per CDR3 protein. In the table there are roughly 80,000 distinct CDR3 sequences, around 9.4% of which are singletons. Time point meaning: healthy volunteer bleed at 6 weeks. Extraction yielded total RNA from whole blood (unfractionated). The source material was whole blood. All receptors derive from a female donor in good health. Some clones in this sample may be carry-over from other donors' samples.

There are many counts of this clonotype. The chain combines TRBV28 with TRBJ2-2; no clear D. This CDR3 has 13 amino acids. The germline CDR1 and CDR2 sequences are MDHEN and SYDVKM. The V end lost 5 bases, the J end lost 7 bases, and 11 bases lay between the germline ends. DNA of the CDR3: TGTGCCAGCAGTCCCCAGACCGACGGGGAGCTGTTTTTT. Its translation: CASSPQTDGELFF. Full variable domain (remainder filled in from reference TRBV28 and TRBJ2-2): DVKVTQSSRYLVKRTGEKVFLECVQDMDHENMFWYRQDPGLGLRLIYFSYDVKMKEKGDIPEGYSVSREKKERFSLILESASTNQTSMYLCASSPQTDGELFFGEGSRLTVL.

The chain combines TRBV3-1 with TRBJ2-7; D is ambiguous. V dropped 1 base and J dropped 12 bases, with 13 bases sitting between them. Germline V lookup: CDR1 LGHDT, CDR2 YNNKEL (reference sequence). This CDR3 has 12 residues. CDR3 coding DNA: TGTGCCAGCAGCCAAGGGGCAGAAGTGTTGTACTTC. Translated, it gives CASSQGAEVLYF.

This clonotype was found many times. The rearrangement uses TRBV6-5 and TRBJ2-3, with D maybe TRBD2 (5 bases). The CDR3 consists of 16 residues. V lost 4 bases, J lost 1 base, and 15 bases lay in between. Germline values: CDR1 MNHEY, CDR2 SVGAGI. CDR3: CASSFRGIPRTDTQYF. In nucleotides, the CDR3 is TGTGCCAGCAGTTTCCGAGGGATCCCCCGCACAGATACGCAGTATTTT.